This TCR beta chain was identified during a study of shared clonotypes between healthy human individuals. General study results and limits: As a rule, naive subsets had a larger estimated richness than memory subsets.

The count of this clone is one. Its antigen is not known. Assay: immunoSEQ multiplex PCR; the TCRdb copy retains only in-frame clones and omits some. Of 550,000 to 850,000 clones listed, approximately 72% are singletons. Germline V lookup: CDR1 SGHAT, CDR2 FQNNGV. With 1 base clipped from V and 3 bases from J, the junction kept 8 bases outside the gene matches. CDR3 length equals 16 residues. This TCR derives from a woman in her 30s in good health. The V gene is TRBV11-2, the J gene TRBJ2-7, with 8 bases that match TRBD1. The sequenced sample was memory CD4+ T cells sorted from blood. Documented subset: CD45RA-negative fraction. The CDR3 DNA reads TGTGCCAGCAGCTTAGCCGGTGGTGGGACAGGCTACGAGCAGTACTTC. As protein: CASSLAGGGTGYEQYF.